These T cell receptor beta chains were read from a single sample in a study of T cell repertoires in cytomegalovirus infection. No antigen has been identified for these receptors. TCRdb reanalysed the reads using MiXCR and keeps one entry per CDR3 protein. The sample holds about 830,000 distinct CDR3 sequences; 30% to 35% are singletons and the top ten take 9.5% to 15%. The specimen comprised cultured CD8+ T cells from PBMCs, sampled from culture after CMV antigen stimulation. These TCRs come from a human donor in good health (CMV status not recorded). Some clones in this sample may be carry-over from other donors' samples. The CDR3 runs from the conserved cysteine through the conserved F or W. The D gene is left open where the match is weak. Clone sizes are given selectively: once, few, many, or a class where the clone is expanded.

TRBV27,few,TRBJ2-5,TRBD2,CASSYSGGFQETQYF,TGTGCCAGCAGTTATAGCGGGGGTTTCCAAGAGACCCAGTACTTC
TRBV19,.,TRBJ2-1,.,CASSNPYNEQFF,TGTGCCAGTTCCAACCCGTACAATGAGCAGTTCTTC
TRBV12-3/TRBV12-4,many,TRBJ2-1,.,CASRPSGSSYNEQFF,TGTGCCAGCAGGCCCTCCGGGAGCTCCTACAATGAGCAGTTCTTC
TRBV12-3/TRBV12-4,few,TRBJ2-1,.,CASRTAGRQFF,TGTGCCAGCAGGACCGCGGGCCGGCAGTTCTTC
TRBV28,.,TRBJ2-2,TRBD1,CASSLDRAWSTGELFF,TGTGCCAGCAGCCTAGACAGGGCCTGGAGCACCGGGGAGCTGTTTTTT
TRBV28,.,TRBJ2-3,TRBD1,CASSGTASTDTQYF,TGTGCCAGCAGCGGGACAGCTAGCACAGATACGCAGTATTTT
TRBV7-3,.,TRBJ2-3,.,CASSPWAGTDTQYF,TGTGCCAGCAGCCCCTGGGCCGGCACAGATACGCAGTATTTT
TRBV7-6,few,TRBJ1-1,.,CATGSGTEAFF,TGTGCCACGGGGTCGGGCACTGAAGCTTTCTTT
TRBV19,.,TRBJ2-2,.,CASSPGSTNTGELFF,TGTGCCAGTAGTCCCGGCAGTACGAACACCGGGGAGCTGTTTTTT
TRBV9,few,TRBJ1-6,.,CATASDSSYNSPLHF,TGTGCCACCGCGAGTGACAGCTCCTATAATTCACCCCTCCACTTT
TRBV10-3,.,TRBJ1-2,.,CAIRRNGGYTF,TGTGCCATCAGGAGGAATGGGGGCTACACCTTC
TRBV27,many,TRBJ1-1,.,CASSLSAAQNTEAFF,TGTGCCAGCAGTTTATCGGCAGCACAGAACACTGAAGCTTTCTTT
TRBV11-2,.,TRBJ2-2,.,CASSIPPRSTGELFF,TGTGCCAGCAGCATCCCCCCACGTAGCACCGGGGAGCTGTTTTTT
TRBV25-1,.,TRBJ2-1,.,CASSDLLVSGPRSYNEQFF,TGTGCCAGCAGTGATCTGCTGGTCTCTGGGCCCCGCTCCTACAATGAGCAGTTCTTC
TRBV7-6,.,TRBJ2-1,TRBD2,CASSSEWREIYNEQFF,TGTGCCAGCAGCTCAGAATGGCGGGAGATATACAATGAGCAGTTCTTC
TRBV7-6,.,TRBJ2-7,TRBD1,CASSPLSGQDPYEQYF,TGTGCCAGCAGCCCCTTGTCGGGACAGGATCCCTACGAGCAGTACTTC
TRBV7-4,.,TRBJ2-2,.,CASSSHRGGDTGELFF,TGTGCCAGCAGCTCGCACAGGGGAGGGGACACCGGGGAGCTGTTTTTT
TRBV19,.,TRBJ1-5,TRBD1,CATRPTGENQPQHF,TGTGCCACGCGCCCGACAGGGGAAAATCAGCCCCAGCATTTT
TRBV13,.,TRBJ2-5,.,CASSSGAGLKTQYF,TGTGCCAGCAGCTCAGGAGCCGGGCTGAAGACCCAGTACTTC
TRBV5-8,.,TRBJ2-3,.,CASSLKQFQRDTQYF,TGTGCCAGCAGCTTGAAACAGTTCCAGCGAGATACGCAGTATTTT
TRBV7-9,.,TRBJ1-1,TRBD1,CASLTLPGQSKDTEAFF,TGTGCCAGCCTCACCCTCCCGGGACAGTCGAAGGACACTGAAGCTTTCTTT
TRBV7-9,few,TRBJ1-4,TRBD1,CASSQNRGQATNEKLFF,TGTGCCAGCAGCCAGAACAGGGGCCAGGCAACTAATGAAAAACTGTTTTTT
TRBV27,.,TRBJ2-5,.,CASSLSANLGETQYF,TGTGCCAGCAGTTTATCGGCGAACTTAGGAGAGACCCAGTACTTC
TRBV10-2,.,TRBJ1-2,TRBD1,CASTTDRTNYGYTF,TGCGCCAGCACGACGGACAGGACAAACTATGGCTACACCTTC
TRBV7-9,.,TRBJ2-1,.,CASSKGPAAYNEQFF,TGTGCCAGCAGCAAGGGACCGGCCGCCTACAATGAGCAGTTCTTC
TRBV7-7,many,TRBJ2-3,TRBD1,CASSLDIQGGTDTQYF,TGTGCTAGCAGCTTAGACATCCAGGGGGGCACAGATACGCAGTATTTT
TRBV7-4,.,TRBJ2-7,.,CASSSTSPQTYYEQYF,TGTGCCAGCAGCTCTACAAGCCCACAGACCTACTACGAGCAGTACTTC
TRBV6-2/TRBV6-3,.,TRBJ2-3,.,CASLPQEGPLSTDTQYF,TGTGCCAGCCTGCCCCAAGAAGGGCCGCTTAGCACAGATACGCAGTATTTT
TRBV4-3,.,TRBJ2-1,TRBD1,CASSQDLQGDYNEQFF,TGCGCCAGCAGCCAAGACTTGCAGGGGGACTACAATGAGCAGTTCTTC
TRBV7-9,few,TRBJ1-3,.,CASSLAVLRALGSGNTIYF,TGTGCCAGCAGCTTAGCGGTTTTGCGGGCCCTTGGCTCTGGAAACACCATATATTTT
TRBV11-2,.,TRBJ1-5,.,CASSLRSAGQPQHF,TGTGCCAGCAGTTTAAGGTCGGCGGGTCAGCCCCAGCATTTT
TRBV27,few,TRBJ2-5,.,CASSLTLTNSRQETQYF,TGTGCCAGCAGTTTAACCCTCACTAACAGCCGACAAGAGACCCAGTACTTC
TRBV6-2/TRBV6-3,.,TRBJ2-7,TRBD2,CASSWPTTSNEQYF,TGTGCCAGCAGTTGGCCAACGACTAGCAACGAGCAGTACTTC
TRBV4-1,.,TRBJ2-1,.,CASRSLDTYNEQFF,TGCGCCAGCAGAAGCCTGGACACTTACAATGAGCAGTTCTTC
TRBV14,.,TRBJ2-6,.,CASSHVGPGANVLTF,TGTGCCAGCAGCCATGTAGGGCCTGGGGCCAACGTCCTGACTTTC
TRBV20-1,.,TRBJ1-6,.,CSAREGVRYDSPLHF,TGCAGTGCTAGAGAGGGGGTCCGATACGATTCACCCCTCCACTTT
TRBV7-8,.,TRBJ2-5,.,CASSLAALGVQETQYF,TGTGCCAGCAGCTTAGCCGCTCTAGGGGTCCAAGAGACCCAGTACTTC
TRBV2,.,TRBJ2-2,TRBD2,CASSGRGGRTGELFF,TGTGCCAGCAGTGGGCGGGGGGGCCGGACCGGGGAGCTGTTTTTT
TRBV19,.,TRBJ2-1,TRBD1,CASSLATLVGGQGRNEQFF,TGTGCCAGTAGCCTAGCTACCCTTGTGGGGGGACAGGGGCGCAATGAGCAGTTCTTC
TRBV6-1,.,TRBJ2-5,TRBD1,CASSEWTGTQETQYF,TGTGCCAGCAGTGAATGGACAGGAACGCAAGAGACCCAGTACTTC
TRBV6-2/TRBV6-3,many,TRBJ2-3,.,CASSYKLRADTQYF,TGTGCCAGCAGTTACAAGCTCAGGGCAGATACGCAGTATTTT
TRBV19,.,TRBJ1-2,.,CASRDDLDGYTF,TGTGCCAGTCGGGACGATTTAGATGGCTACACCTTC
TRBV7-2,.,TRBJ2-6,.,CASSPLSGAGANVLTF,TGTGCCAGCAGCCCCCTTTCGGGTGCAGGGGCCAACGTCCTGACTTTC
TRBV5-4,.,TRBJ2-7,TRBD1,CASRYRGNEQYF,TGTGCCAGCAGGTACAGGGGGAACGAGCAGTACTTC
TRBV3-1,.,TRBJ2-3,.,CASSPVQDTQYF,TGTGCCAGCAGCCCGGTCCAGGATACGCAGTATTTT
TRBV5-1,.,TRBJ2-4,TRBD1,CASSLPQQGATKNIQYF,TGCGCCAGCAGCTTGCCCCAACAGGGGGCAACCAAAAACATTCAGTACTTC
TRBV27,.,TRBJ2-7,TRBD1,CASSHPGQGTYEQYF,TGTGCCAGCAGCCACCCGGGACAGGGGACCTACGAGCAGTACTTC
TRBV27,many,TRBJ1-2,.,CASSLLGEAYGYTF,TGTGCCAGCAGTTTATTAGGGGAAGCCTATGGCTACACCTTC
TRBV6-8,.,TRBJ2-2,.,CASSYGPGGTGELFF,TGTGCCAGCAGTTACGGACCGGGCGGCACCGGGGAGCTGTTTTTT
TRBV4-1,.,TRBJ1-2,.,CASSQDRGINYGYTF,TGCGCCAGCAGCCAAGATCGGGGGATCAACTATGGCTACACCTTC
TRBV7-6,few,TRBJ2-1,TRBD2,CASSLGVGLAGPYNEQFF,TGTGCTAGCAGCTTAGGGGTAGGGCTAGCGGGGCCCTACAATGAGCAGTTCTTC
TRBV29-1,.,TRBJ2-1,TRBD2,CSGRSGGAYNEQFF,TGCAGCGGGCGTAGCGGGGGGGCCTACAATGAGCAGTTCTTC
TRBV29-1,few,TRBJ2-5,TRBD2,CSVDGTSTQETQYF,TGCAGCGTTGATGGGACTAGCACTCAAGAGACCCAGTACTTC